Listed below are T cell receptor beta chains from one sample, sequenced in a study of early T cells in non-severe SARS-CoV-2 infection. TCRdb passed the 5' RACE reads through MiXCR, listing each CDR3 protein once. The sample carries around 61,000 distinct CDR3 sequences, around an eighth recorded once. Sample: whole blood. These receptors all come from an adult who was a healthcare worker with PCR-confirmed SARS-CoV-2 infection or an uninfected control (not recorded which). The CDR3 runs from the conserved cysteine through the conserved F or W. A D gene is named only where the DNA matches it firmly. Size is stated for part of the rows, as once, few or many counts, or as a class when the clone is expanded.

V gene	D gene	J gene	clone size	CDR3 length	CDR3 protein	CDR3 DNA
TRBV5-1	TRBD1	TRBJ2-5	few	17	CASSLGRGPLREETQYF	TGCGCCAGCAGCTTGGGCAGGGGGCCACTCAGGGAAGAGACCCAGTACTTC
TRBV6-1	-	TRBJ2-5	-	14	CASRSGLRQETQYF	TGTGCCAGCCGTTCCGGCCTCCGCCAAGAGACCCAGTACTTC
TRBV5-4	TRBD2	TRBJ2-2	few	15	CASSLGAGGTGELFF	TGTGCCAGCAGCTTGGGGGCCGGGGGGACCGGGGAGCTGTTTTTT
TRBV10-3	-	TRBJ2-1	few	14	CAISHPSAYNEQFF	TGTGCCATCAGCCACCCGAGCGCCTACAATGAGCAGTTCTTC
TRBV7-9	-	TRBJ1-1	many	14	CASSPKDLNTEAFF	TGTGCCAGCAGCCCCAAGGACTTGAACACTGAAGCTTTCTTT
TRBV2	-	TRBJ1-6	few	14	CASNGATNNSPLHF	TGTGCCAGCAATGGGGCCACTAATAATTCACCCCTCCACTTT
TRBV28	-	TRBJ1-5	many	12	CASSLGRQPQHF	TGTGCCAGCAGTTTAGGTAGGCAGCCCCAGCATTTT
TRBV13	TRBD1	TRBJ2-3	-	14	CASSLHGTGVTQYF	TGTGCCAGCAGCCTACACGGGACAGGAGTAACGCAGTATTTT
TRBV12-3/TRBV12-4	-	TRBJ1-1	-	15	CASSLGQVMNTEAFF	TGTGCCAGCAGCCTGGGGCAGGTGATGAACACTGAAGCTTTCTTT
TRBV13	-	TRBJ2-7	-	14	CASSWGGDSYEQYF	TGTGCCAGCAGCTGGGGCGGGGACTCCTACGAGCAGTACTTC
TRBV12-3/TRBV12-4	-	TRBJ2-7	many	14	CASSPWDSPYEQYF	TGTGCCAGCAGTCCTTGGGACTCCCCCTACGAGCAGTACTTC
TRBV12-3/TRBV12-4	-	TRBJ2-3	many	13	CASSLAGVVTQYF	TGTGCCAGCAGTTTAGCGGGGGTTGTTACGCAGTATTTT
TRBV7-7	-	TRBJ2-3	few	14	CASSRSGETDTQYF	TGTGCTAGCAGCCGCTCGGGGGAGACAGATACGCAGTATTTT
TRBV5-1	TRBD1	TRBJ2-5	many	14	CASSPRTGEETQYF	TGCGCCAGCAGCCCCCGGACAGGGGAAGAGACCCAGTACTTC
TRBV3-1	TRBD2	TRBJ2-1	-	17	CGSSQRLAGGLYNEQFF	TGTGGCAGCAGCCAAAGACTAGCGGGAGGACTCTACAATGAGCAGTTCTTC
TRBV7-8	TRBD2	TRBJ2-3	-	16	CASSLGRLAGSGPQYF	TGTGCCAGCAGCTTAGGTAGACTAGCGGGGAGCGGTCCGCAGTATTTT
TRBV18	-	TRBJ1-2	-	14	CASSPGRIAAGYTF	TGTGCCAGCTCACCAGGCAGAATAGCGGCGGGCTACACCTTC
TRBV18	-	TRBJ2-2	-	13	CASPTRASGELFF	TGTGCCAGCCCAACCAGGGCGTCCGGGGAGCTGTTTTTT
TRBV10-1	-	TRBJ2-1	many	14	CASSRGALYNEQFF	TGCGCCAGCTCACGGGGGGCCCTTTACAATGAGCAGTTCTTC
TRBV10-3	-	TRBJ1-5	few	15	CAISQTGSSNQPQHF	TGTGCCATCAGCCAAACAGGGTCGAGCAATCAGCCCCAGCATTTT
TRBV12-3/TRBV12-4	-	TRBJ1-1	-	14	CASSYEGVNTEAFF	TGTGCCAGCAGTTATGAGGGGGTTAACACTGAAGCTTTCTTT
TRBV7-3	TRBD1	TRBJ1-6	many	13	CASSPSPTGPLHF	TGTGCCAGCAGCCCTTCGCCGACAGGGCCCCTCCACTTT